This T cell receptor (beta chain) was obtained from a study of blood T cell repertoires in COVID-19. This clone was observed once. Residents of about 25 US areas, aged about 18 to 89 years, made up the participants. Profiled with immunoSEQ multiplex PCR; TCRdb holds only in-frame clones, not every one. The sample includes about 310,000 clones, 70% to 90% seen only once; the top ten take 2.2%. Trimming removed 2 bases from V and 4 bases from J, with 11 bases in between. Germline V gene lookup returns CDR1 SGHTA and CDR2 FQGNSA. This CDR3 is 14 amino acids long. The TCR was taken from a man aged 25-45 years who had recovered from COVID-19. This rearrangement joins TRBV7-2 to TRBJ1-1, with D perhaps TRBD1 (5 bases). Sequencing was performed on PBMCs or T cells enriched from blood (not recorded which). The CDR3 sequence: CASSLNGAPTEAFF. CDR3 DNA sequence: TGTGCCAGCAGCTTAAATGGGGCTCCCACTGAAGCTTTCTTT.